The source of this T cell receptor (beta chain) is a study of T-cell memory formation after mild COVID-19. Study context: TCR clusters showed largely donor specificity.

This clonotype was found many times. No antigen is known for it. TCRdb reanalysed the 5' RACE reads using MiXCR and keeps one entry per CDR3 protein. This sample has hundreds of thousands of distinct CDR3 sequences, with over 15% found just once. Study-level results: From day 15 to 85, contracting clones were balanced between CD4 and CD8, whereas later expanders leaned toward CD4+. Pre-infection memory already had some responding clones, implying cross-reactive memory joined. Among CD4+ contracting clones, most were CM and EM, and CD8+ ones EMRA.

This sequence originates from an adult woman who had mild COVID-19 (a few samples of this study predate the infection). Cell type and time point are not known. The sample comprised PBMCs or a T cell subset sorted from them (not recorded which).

CDR3 nucleotide sequence: TGTGCCAGCAGTAGGGGCTACGAGCAGTACTTC. This codes for CASSRGYEQYF. The J gene is TRBJ2-7, the V gene TRBV12-3 or TRBV12-4, with D maybe TRBD1 (5 bases). Trimming removed 5 bases at V and 3 bases at J, with 5 bases between. The CDR3 is 11 residues long.